This T cell receptor (beta chain) stems from a study of blood T cell repertoires in COVID-19 (dated by TCRdb to between 2020 and 2021). Regarding the research as a whole: The collaborator samples originated in the United States, Italy and Spain and spanned the acute and convalescent phases of COVID-19. Deeply sampled blood TCRbeta repertoires from subjects exposed to, actively infected with, or recovered from COVID-19 were included in the dataset. A freely available public database, intended as a resource for researchers studying the immune response to SARS-CoV-2, is where the repertoires were released. Samples were obtained from the ongoing ImmuneRACE study (first 160 participants) and from about 1,300 subjects provided by 6 global collaborators. Where HLA class I and class II types were available, the types were taken from metadata supplied by the sample provider, not from assay-based typing. Sample metadata almost always included a de-identified subject ID, COVID-19 status, age in years and sex. The prospective study material was composed of cDNA or gDNA derived from T cells, B-cell-depleted T cells, or PBMCs.

TCRbeta CDR3 regions were amplified from genomic DNA using the immunoSEQ Assay, a bias-controlled multiplex PCR. On the authors' methods: Within the assay, amplification of reference gene primers was used to estimate how many nucleated cells each sample contained. Sequence reads were collapsed and filtered to measure the absolute abundance of every unique TCRbeta CDR3 rearrangement. Productive Simpson clonality was computed per sample as the square root of Simpson's diversity index over productive rearrangements. As stored in TCRdb, this immuneACCESS dataset retains in-frame rearrangements with V and J assigned. A fraction of the clones does not appear; measured against another copy, unresolved V genes explain less than half of the discrepancy, and the remainder lacks a known reason. V, J and clone size were drawn from that table, and D and trimming were deduced from the DNA. The sample table lists 250,000 to 300,000 clones, more than 85% of them with a count of one. Jointly, the top ten make up about 4% of the sample.

The research as a whole found: Clinical and demographic metadata were provided uncurated, with the amount varying by source and participant.

A word on this clone: The specificity of this receptor is unknown. Base qualities are missing; no much larger clone stands one base away.

Whole blood was collected in K2EDTA tubes by collaborating institutions according to the institutions' own protocols. For TCRbeta analysis, collaborators shipped samples in one of three forms: frozen whole blood, isolated PBMCs, or DNA extracted from either of those sample types. The CDR3, cysteine through phenylalanine, is 13 amino acids long. The CDR3 DNA has 39 bases and is translated from base 1. Trimming costs V 6 bases and J 4 bases, and their ends lie 10 bases apart. The germline V gene sets CDR1 to MNHEY and CDR2 to SVGAGI. The rearranged segments are TRBV6-5 and TRBJ1-5; the D gene is perhaps TRBD1, from 5 matching bases. This receptor was identified in a man between 18 and 29 years old with active or convalescent COVID-19. Material: peripheral blood. The base sequence is TGTGCCAGCAGCGGAACAGGAAATCAGCCCCAGCATTTT. Translated, this gives CASSGTGNQPQHF.